A single T cell receptor (beta chain) is shown here with its context. As yet, its antigen is unknown. This specimen belongs to a study of siplizumab effects on memory and regulatory T cells. General study findings and limits: Sequences below about 10^-5 frequency were poorly captured. As a result, only a minor fraction of alloreactive clones mapped to unstimulated subsets.

Assay used: immunoSEQ multiplex PCR; TCRdb lists only in-frame clones, some missing. Of over 65,000 clones in the sample, 95% were seen once. CDR1 and CDR2 from the germline V gene are SGDLS and YYNGEE. J was trimmed by 4 bases and V by 0 bases; bases with no gene match: 4. The CDR3 has 15 amino acids. Sequencing was done on a sample of CD8+ T cells sorted from blood. This TCR was sampled from a human donor in good health. V usage is TRBV9 and J usage is TRBJ1-5, with TRBD1 matching over 7 bases. The CDR3 DNA follows: TGTGCCAGCAGCGTAGGGACAGGACCTAATCAGCCCCAGCATTTT. Translation gives CASSVGTGPNQPQHF.